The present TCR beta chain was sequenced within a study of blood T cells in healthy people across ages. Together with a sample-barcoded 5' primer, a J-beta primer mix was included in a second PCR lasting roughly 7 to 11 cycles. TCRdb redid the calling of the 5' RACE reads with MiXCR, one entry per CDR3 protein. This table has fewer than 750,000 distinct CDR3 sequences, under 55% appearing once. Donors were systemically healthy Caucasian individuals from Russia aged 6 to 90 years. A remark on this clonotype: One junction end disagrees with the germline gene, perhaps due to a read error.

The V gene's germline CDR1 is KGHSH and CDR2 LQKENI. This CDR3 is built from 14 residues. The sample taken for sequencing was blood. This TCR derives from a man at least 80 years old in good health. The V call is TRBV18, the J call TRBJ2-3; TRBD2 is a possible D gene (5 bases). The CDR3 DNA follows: TGTGCCAGCTCACCATTTCCGGGAACAGACACGCAGTATTTT. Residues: CASSPFPGTDTQYF.